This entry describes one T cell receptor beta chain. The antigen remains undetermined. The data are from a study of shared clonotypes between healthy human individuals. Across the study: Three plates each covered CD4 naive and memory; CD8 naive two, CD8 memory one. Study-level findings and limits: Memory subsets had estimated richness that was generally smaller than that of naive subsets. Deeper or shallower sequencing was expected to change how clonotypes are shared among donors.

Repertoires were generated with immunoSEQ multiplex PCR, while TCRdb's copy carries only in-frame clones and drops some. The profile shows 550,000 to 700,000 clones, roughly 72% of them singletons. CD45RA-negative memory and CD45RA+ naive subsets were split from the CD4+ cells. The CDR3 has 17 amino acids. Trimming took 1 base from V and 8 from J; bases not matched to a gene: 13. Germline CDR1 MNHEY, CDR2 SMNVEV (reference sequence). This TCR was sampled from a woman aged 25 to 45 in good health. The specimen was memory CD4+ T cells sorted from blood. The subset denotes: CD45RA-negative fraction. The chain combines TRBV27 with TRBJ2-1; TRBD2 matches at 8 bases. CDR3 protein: CASSLYRAGGGNDEQFF. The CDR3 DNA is TGTGCCAGCAGTTTATATAGGGCGGGAGGAGGGAATGATGAGCAGTTCTTC.